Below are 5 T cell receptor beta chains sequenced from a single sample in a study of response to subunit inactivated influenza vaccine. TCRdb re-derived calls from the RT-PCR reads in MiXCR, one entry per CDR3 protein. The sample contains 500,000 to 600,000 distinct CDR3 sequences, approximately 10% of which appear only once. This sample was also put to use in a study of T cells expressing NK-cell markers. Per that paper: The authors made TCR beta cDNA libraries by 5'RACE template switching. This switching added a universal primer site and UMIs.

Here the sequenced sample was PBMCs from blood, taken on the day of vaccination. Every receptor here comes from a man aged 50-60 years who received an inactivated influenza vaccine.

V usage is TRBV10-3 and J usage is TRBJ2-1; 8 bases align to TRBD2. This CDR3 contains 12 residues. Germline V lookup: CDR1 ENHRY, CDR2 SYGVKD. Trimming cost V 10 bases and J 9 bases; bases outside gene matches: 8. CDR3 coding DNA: TGTGCCAGTGGACTAGCCTCGGGTGAGCAGTTCTTC. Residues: CASGLASGEQFF.

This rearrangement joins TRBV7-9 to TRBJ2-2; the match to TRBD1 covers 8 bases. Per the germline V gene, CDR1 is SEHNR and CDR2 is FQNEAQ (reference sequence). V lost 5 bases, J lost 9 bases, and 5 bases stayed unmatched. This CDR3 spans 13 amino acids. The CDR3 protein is CASSPVRGRELFF. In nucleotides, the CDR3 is TGTGCCAGCAGCCCAGTCAGGGGGCGGGAGCTGTTTTTT.

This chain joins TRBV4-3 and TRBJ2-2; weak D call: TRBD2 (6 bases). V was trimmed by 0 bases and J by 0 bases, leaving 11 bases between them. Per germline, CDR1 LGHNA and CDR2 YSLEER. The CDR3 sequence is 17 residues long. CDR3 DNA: TGCGCCAGCAGCCAAGATAGCGGAACCTCGAACACCGGGGAGCTGTTTTTT. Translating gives CASSQDSGTSNTGELFF.

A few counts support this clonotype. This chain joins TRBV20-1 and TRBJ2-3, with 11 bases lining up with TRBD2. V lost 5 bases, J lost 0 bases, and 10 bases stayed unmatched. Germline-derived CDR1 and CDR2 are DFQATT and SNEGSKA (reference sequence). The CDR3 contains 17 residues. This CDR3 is CSARRPSGRTSTDTQYF. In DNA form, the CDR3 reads TGCAGTGCTCGTCGTCCTAGCGGGAGGACTAGCACAGATACGCAGTATTTT.

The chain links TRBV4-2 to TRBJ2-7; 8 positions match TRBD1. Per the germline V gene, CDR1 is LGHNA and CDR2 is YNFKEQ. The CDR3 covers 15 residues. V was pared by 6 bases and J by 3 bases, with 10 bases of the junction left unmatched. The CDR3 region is CASSLFGQGFYEQYF. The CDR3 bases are TGTGCCAGCAGTCTCTTTGGACAGGGCTTCTACGAGCAGTACTTC.